These 10 T cell receptor beta chains were sequenced from one sample in a study of technical replicates of blood from a few donors. Profiled with immunoSEQ multiplex PCR; TCRdb holds only in-frame clones, not every one. In the table there are tens of thousands of clones, 95% to 98% of which are singletons. Sequencing was performed on T cells isolated from PBMCs. The receptors come from a human donor in good health.

V usage is TRBV20-1 and J usage is TRBJ2-7; no definite D call. V lost 3 bases, J lost 7 bases, and 10 bases lay in between. CDR1 is DFQATT and CDR2 is SNEGSKA in the germline V gene (reference sequence). The CDR3 length is 11 residues. The CDR3 region is CSASPSREQYF. The CDR3 DNA reads TGCAGTGCTAGCCCCTCCCGGGAGCAGTACTTC.

V is TRBV4-2 and J is TRBJ2-3, with TRBD2 matching 14 bases. CDR1 LGHNA and CDR2 YNFKEQ come from the germline V gene. The V and J ends lost 1 base and 6 bases, in that order; junction bases with no gene match: 6. CDR3 size: 17 residues. CDR3 nucleotide sequence: TGTGCCAGCAGCCAAGCCGAGGGACTAGCGGGAGAGGATACGCAGTATTTT. The encoded protein is CASSQAEGLAGEDTQYF.

The chain links TRBV11-2 to TRBJ2-3, with D unclear. The CDR3 sequence is 15 residues long. V lost 0 bases to trimming and J lost 2 bases, with 9 bases between them. Germline lookup yields CDR1 SGHAT and CDR2 FQNNGV. In DNA, the CDR3 is TGTGCCAGCAGCTTAGAGAGATTTTACACAGATACGCAGTATTTT. It codes for CASSLERFYTDTQYF.

The chain carries TRBV28 and TRBJ1-5, with 12 bases fitting TRBD1. CDR3 length: 15 residues. Germline trimming cut 6 bases from V and 6 bases from J; bases unmatched to any gene: 6. CDR1 and CDR2 (germline): MDHEN, SYDVKM. CDR3 in amino acids: CASRGTGGASQPQHF. The DNA for the CDR3 is TGTGCCAGCAGGGGGACAGGGGGCGCCTCTCAGCCCCAGCATTTT.

The rearrangement links TRBV6-1 to TRBJ2-3; 9 bases align to TRBD2. There are 15 residues in the CDR3. V lost 9 bases and J lost 0; bases outside the gene matches: 7. Looked up from germline, CDR1 is MNHNS and CDR2 is SASEGT. The CDR3 here is CASELAGISTDTQYF. The CDR3 nucleotides are TGTGCCAGTGAACTAGCGGGTATTAGCACAGATACGCAGTATTTT.

The chain employs TRBV4-1 and TRBJ1-4; no clear D gene. Deletions cut 2 bases from V and 8 bases from J, with 9 bases between. CDR1 and CDR2 (germline): MGHRA, YSYEKL. CDR3 length: 13 amino acids. CDR3 DNA sequence: TGCGCCAGCAGCCAACTCACTATCGAAAAACTGTTTTTT. Its translation: CASSQLTIEKLFF.

The chain joins TRBV7-9 to TRBJ2-1; 11 nucleotides line up with TRBD1. This CDR3 comprises 15 residues. The V gene end was trimmed by 5 bases and the J gene end by 6 bases; junction bases not matched to a gene: 6. From germline, CDR1 is SEHNR and CDR2 FQNEAQ (reference sequence). The CDR3 loop reads CASSPDRGLFNEQFF. CDR3 in DNA: TGTGCCAGCAGCCCGGACAGGGGGCTTTTCAATGAGCAGTTCTTC.

This rearrangement joins TRBV5-1 to TRBJ2-7; tentative D call: TRBD1 (5 bases). The CDR3 is made up of 13 amino acids. Germline V lookup: CDR1 SGHRS, CDR2 YFSETQ. With 2 bases removed from V and 3 bases from J, the gap between germline ends came to 9 bases. The CDR3 loop is CASSFPQGYEQYF. CDR3 nucleotides: TGCGCCAGCAGCTTCCCTCAGGGCTACGAGCAGTACTTC.

As DNA, the CDR3 is TGTGCCAGCAGTTTACAGGGGGTGAGCAATCAGCCCCAGCATTTT. Protein product: CASSLQGVSNQPQHF. The V gene is TRBV28, the J gene TRBJ1-5; 7 bases map to TRBD1. Unmatched junction bases numbered 2, after V lost 2 bases and J lost 1 base. Germline loops: CDR1 MDHEN, CDR2 SYDVKM. The length of the CDR3 is 15 residues.

The chain recombines TRBV2 with TRBJ1-5; D call uncertain. This CDR3 spans 16 amino acids. CDR1 is SNHLY and CDR2 is FYNNEI in the germline V gene. V lost 5 bases, J lost 0 bases, and 14 bases lay in between. CDR3 sequence (DNA): TGTGCCAGCAGTTTGAAGACTCTTTATAGCAATCAGCCCCAGCATTTT. Translation gives CASSLKTLYSNQPQHF.